These 31 T cell receptor beta chains share one sample of origin, sequenced in a study of PD-1 blockade in classical Hodgkin lymphoma. Time point of the sample: cycle 4 day 1 (C4D1), after five to seven weeks of nivolumab. Each and every patient relapsed after autologous stem cell transplantation, and patients got differing brentuximab vedotin exposure. Clones were read by immunoSEQ multiplex PCR, and TCRdb kept only the in-frame ones, dropping some. The repertoire includes 85,000 to 90,000 clones, approximately 90% of them detected once, and approximately 2.9% sits in the top ten. The sequencing here drew on peripheral blood mononuclear cells (PBMCs), taken before the fourth cycle of nivolumab. These receptors were collected from a human donor with classical Hodgkin lymphoma.

The V and J genes are TRBV30 and TRBJ1-2; D remains ambiguous. Trimming pared 0 bases from V and 1 base from J, leaving 9 bases between. Germline V lookup: CDR1 GTSNPN, CDR2 SVGIG (reference sequence). The CDR3 contains 14 residues. The CDR3 DNA reads as TGTGCCTGGAGTGTACCCATGATTAACTATGGCTACACCTTC. This codes for CAWSVPMINYGYTF.

V is TRBV18 and J is TRBJ1-2; D unclear. The germline V and J ends were trimmed by 2 bases and 0 bases, with 10 bases remaining between them. Germline values: CDR1 KGHSH, CDR2 LQKENI. The CDR3 covers 15 residues. The CDR3, as DNA: TGTGCCAGCTCACCAGACTTTCTAGCTAACTATGGCTACACCTTC. This translates into CASSPDFLANYGYTF.

The V gene is TRBV5-1, the J gene TRBJ2-5; 11 bases map to TRBD1. After removal of 1 base from V and 5 bases from J, the junction contained 4 bases not matched to a gene. Germline V lookup: CDR1 SGHRS, CDR2 YFSETQ. The CDR3 loop spans 15 amino acids. The CDR3: CASSLRTGGRETQYF. As DNA, the CDR3 is TGCGCCAGCAGCTTGAGGACAGGGGGCCGGGAGACCCAGTACTTC.

Only one count was recorded for this clone. The rearrangement joins TRBV5-4 to TRBJ1-1, with 7 bases that match TRBD1. CDR1 and CDR2 (germline): SGHNT, YYREEE (reference sequence). V dropped 4 bases and J dropped 1; count of bases not matched to a gene: 16. The CDR3 runs to 18 residues. This CDR3 is CASSGLLTGSLSNTEAFF. DNA for the CDR3: TGTGCCAGCAGCGGACTTTTGACAGGGAGCCTATCGAACACTGAAGCTTTCTTT.

The chain combines TRBV12-5 with TRBJ2-5; D is unresolved. Trimming cost V 3 bases and J 0 bases, with 20 bases left between them. Germline values: CDR1 LGHNT, CDR2 FRNRAP. The CDR3 is 18 amino acids. The CDR3 bases are TGTGCTAGTGGTTTTTCGTCTAAGACTGACGAGAACCAAGAGACCCAGTACTTC. Amino acid sequence: CASGFSSKTDENQETQYF.

The J gene is TRBJ2-5, the V gene TRBV10-3; the match to TRBD2 covers 10 bases. V was clipped by 6 bases and J by 2 bases; unmatched bases: 3. The germline V gene encodes CDR1 ENHRY and CDR2 SYGVKD. The CDR3 spans 14 residues. The DNA of the CDR3 is TGTGCCATCAGCAGAGCGGGGGGGCAAGAGACCCAGTACTTC. Translated: CAISRAGGQETQYF.

The chain is built from TRBV11-2 and TRBJ2-1; 10 nucleotides align to TRBD2. V was pared by 8 bases and J by 5 bases, with 9 bases of the junction left unmatched. Germline V CDR1 and CDR2: SGHAT, FQNNGV. The CDR3 runs to 15 residues. CDR3 coding DNA: TGTGCCAGCCGCCCCGTAGCGGGGGGTCACAATGAGCAGTTCTTC. This encodes CASRPVAGGHNEQFF.

This clone was seen a single time. The chain carries TRBV7-3 and TRBJ2-1, with D possibly matching TRBD2 (6 bases). Trimming stripped 6 bases from V and 2 bases from J, with 14 bases between. CDR3 length equals 15 residues. Per germline, CDR1 SGHTA and CDR2 FQGTGA. The CDR3 is CASRLAVTPYNEQFF. The CDR3 region has the DNA TGTGCCAGCAGATTAGCGGTAACACCCTACAATGAGCAGTTCTTC.

The chain employs TRBV19 and TRBJ1-6; D is unclear. The CDR3 has 16 residues. Germline V gene data show CDR1 as LNHDA and CDR2 as SQIVND (reference sequence). V dropped 7 bases and J dropped 0 bases, with 13 bases sitting between them. The CDR3 here is CASKGRLSSYNSPLHF. The CDR3 DNA sequence: TGTGCCAGTAAGGGCAGATTGAGCTCCTATAATTCACCCCTCCACTTT. The complete variable domain, with remaining parts taken from reference TRBV19 and TRBJ1-6, reads DGGITQSPKYLFRKEGQNVTLSCEQNLNHDAMYWYRQDPGQGLRLIYYSQIVNDFQKGDIAEGYSVSREKKESFPLTVTSAQKNPTAFYLCASKGRLSSYNSPLHFGNGTRLTVT.

V is TRBV10-1 and J is TRBJ1-1; 9 bases agree with TRBD1. Per the germline V gene, CDR1 is WNHNN and CDR2 is SYGVQD (reference sequence). J lost 4 bases, V lost 9 bases, and 6 bases had no gene match. The CDR3 loop spans 13 amino acids. CDR3 coding DNA: TGCGCCAGTACCGGACAGGGGAGCACTGAAGCTTTCTTT. This translates into CASTGQGSTEAFF.

This chain connects TRBV9 to TRBJ1-1; D call uncertain. The V and J ends lost 0 bases and 1 base respectively, with 10 bases between them. This CDR3 is 15 amino acids long. CDR1 and CDR2 from the germline V gene are SGDLS and YYNGEE. The chain's CDR3 is CASSVGPDQNTEAFF. CDR3 in DNA: TGTGCCAGCAGCGTAGGGCCAGACCAGAACACTGAAGCTTTCTTT.

The CDR3 coding sequence is TGTGCCAGCAGTGTTACTTTTGAAAAACTGTTTTTT. Its translation is CASSVTFEKLFF. The chain carries TRBV25-1 and TRBJ1-4; D unclear. Between the trimmed V and J ends, which lost 4 bases and 7 bases, there was a span of 7 bases. The CDR3 has 12 residues. The germline V gene encodes CDR1 MGHDK and CDR2 SYGVNS.

V usage is TRBV5-4 and J usage is TRBJ2-7, with 14 bases matching TRBD2. The germline V gene has CDR1 SGHNT and CDR2 YYREEE (reference sequence). The CDR3 is 16 residues long. After removal of 4 bases from V and 5 bases from J, the junction contained 8 bases not matched to a gene. The DNA of the CDR3 is TGTGCCAGCAGCCCGGGACTAGCGGGGGAGTATGACGAGCAGTACTTC. Its translation: CASSPGLAGEYDEQYF.

The chain uses TRBV20-1 and TRBJ2-7; D possibly corresponds to TRBD1 (6 bases). CDR1 and CDR2 (germline): DFQATT, SNEGSKA (reference sequence). The CDR3 is 11 residues long. The germline V and J ends were trimmed by 6 bases and 5 bases, with 11 bases remaining between them. The CDR3 sequence: CSAPQGDEQYF. The CDR3 DNA follows: TGCAGTGCCCCACAGGGAGACGAGCAGTACTTC.

The chain joins TRBV30 to TRBJ1-5, with D tentatively TRBD1 (5 bases). V was shortened by 1 base and J by 12 bases, with 13 bases between the two germline ends. This CDR3 has 12 amino acids. Germline V gives CDR1 GTSNPN, CDR2 SVGIG (reference sequence). CDR3 DNA: TGTGCCTGGAGTGAAGGGGAGGCCGGCCAGCATTTT. It encodes CAWSEGEAGQHF.

The rearrangement uses TRBV15 and TRBJ1-5; 7 bases are a match to TRBD1. The V gene end was trimmed by 8 bases and the J gene end by 2 bases; junction bases not matched to a gene: 15. The CDR3 length is 17 residues. Germline loops: CDR1 LNHNV, CDR2 YYDKDF (reference sequence). The CDR3 loop reads CATFDGQETLGNQPQHF. CDR3 sequence (DNA): TGTGCCACCTTTGATGGACAGGAGACCTTGGGCAATCAGCCCCAGCATTTT. The variable domain in full, with the rest retrieved from reference TRBV15 and TRBJ1-5, is DAMVIQNPRYQVTQFGKPVTLSCSQTLNHNVMYWYQQKSSQAPKLLFHYYDKDFNNEADTPDNFQSRRPNTSFCFLDIRSPGLGDTAMYLCATFDGQETLGNQPQHFGDGTRLSIL.

The V gene is TRBV30, the J gene TRBJ2-3; D is tentatively TRBD1 or TRBD2 (5 bases each). Germline CDR1 reads GTSNPN; CDR2 reads SVGIG (reference sequence). This CDR3 is built from 14 residues. Trimming cost V 4 bases and J 5 bases, with 16 bases left between them. CDR3: CAWNVGVAIDTQYF. CDR3 nucleotides: TGTGCCTGGAATGTGGGGGTAGCTATAGATACGCAGTATTTT.

V is TRBV5-1 and J is TRBJ1-4, with 7 bases lining up with TRBD1. The J segment lost 16 bases and the V segment lost 2 bases, leaving 5 bases of the junction unmatched. This CDR3 is built from 11 residues. Per germline, CDR1 SGHRS and CDR2 YFSETQ. The chain's CDR3 is CASSLGTAPFF. The CDR3 nucleotides are TGCGCCAGCAGCTTAGGGACAGCCCCGTTTTTT.

V usage is TRBV5-6 and J usage is TRBJ1-2; D is unresolved. The V gene's germline CDR1 is SGHDT and CDR2 YYEEEE. The CDR3 has 11 amino acids. The V gene lost 4 bases and the J gene lost 8 bases, with 9 bases spanning the gap. The CDR3 region has the DNA TGTGCCAGCAGCCCCGCCCGAGGCTACACCTTC. Translating gives CASSPARGYTF. Variable domain in full (rest from reference TRBV5-6 and TRBJ1-2): DAGVTQSPTHLIKTRGQQVTLRCSPKSGHDTVSWYQQALGQGPQFIFQYYEEEERQRGNFPDRFSGHQFPNYSSELNVNALLLGDSALYLCASSPARGYTFGSGTRLTVV.

This clone was recorded once. The chain combines TRBV7-8 with TRBJ2-5; the match to TRBD1 covers 11 bases. With 5 bases clipped from V and 4 bases from J, the junction kept 6 bases outside the gene matches. The CDR3 has 15 residues. CDR1 is SGHVS and CDR2 is FQNEAQ in the germline V gene. This chain's CDR3 is CASSTGTGGRETQYF. The DNA for the CDR3 is TGTGCCAGCAGCACCGGGACAGGGGGTAGAGAGACCCAGTACTTC.

The chain employs TRBV29-1 and TRBJ1-3; the D gene is possibly TRBD1 (6 bases). The CDR3 is made up of 12 amino acids. Per the germline V gene, CDR1 is SQVTM and CDR2 is ANQGSEA. Trimming removed 6 bases at V and 8 bases at J, with 14 bases between. The CDR3 DNA follows: TGCAGCGTAGGACAGCAGGGTCACACCATATATTTT. It translates to CSVGQQGHTIYF. Looking up the rest from reference TRBV29-1 and TRBJ1-3 gives the full variable domain: SAVISQKPSRDICQRGTSLTIQCQVDSQVTMMFWYRQQPGQSLTLIATANQGSEATYESGFVIDKFPISRPNLTFSTLTVSNMSPEDSSIYLCSVGQQGHTIYFGEGSWLTVV.

This clone was seen just once. The genes are TRBV5-4 and TRBJ2-2; the D gene is possibly TRBD1 (6 bases). The CDR3 consists of 14 residues. The V and J ends lost 2 bases and 6 bases respectively, with 11 bases between them. Germline V gene data show CDR1 as SGHNT and CDR2 as YYREEE (reference sequence). CDR3 residues: CASSFNTGPGELFF. The CDR3 DNA is TGTGCCAGCAGCTTCAATACAGGGCCCGGGGAGCTGTTTTTT. The full variable domain, in which reference TRBV5-4 and TRBJ2-2 provide the parts outside the CDR3, is ETGVTQSPTHLIKTRGQQVTLRCSSQSGHNTVSWYQQALGQGPQFIFQYYREEENGRGNFPPRFSGLQFPNYSSELNVNALELDDSALYLCASSFNTGPGELFFGEGSRLTVL.

The V and J genes are TRBV4-2 and TRBJ2-1; D is uncertain. CDR1 is LGHNA, CDR2 YNFKEQ, per germline. The CDR3 is made up of 13 amino acids. V lost 0 bases, J lost 9 bases, and 9 bases lay in between. The CDR3 here is CASSQDKGGEQFF. The CDR3 DNA reads as TGTGCCAGCAGCCAAGACAAAGGCGGTGAGCAGTTCTTC.

The chain links TRBV7-8 to TRBJ1-5, with D tentatively TRBD1 (5 bases). Germline-derived CDR1 and CDR2 are SGHVS and FQNEAQ. Between the trimmed V and J ends, which lost 6 bases and 2 bases, there was a span of 20 bases. The CDR3 has 17 residues. For the CDR3, the DNA is TGTGCCAGCAGTCGAACGGGGGGTTTGGAGGGCAATCAGCCCCAGCATTTT. It is translated as CASSRTGGLEGNQPQHF.

The V and J genes are TRBV11-2 and TRBJ2-5; TRBD2 matches 11 bases. Trimming at V came to 5 bases and at J to 5 bases, leaving 7 bases not matched to a gene. The length of the CDR3 is 15 residues. Germline V gene data show CDR1 as SGHAT and CDR2 as FQNNGV. CDR3 region: CASSVSGGAIETQYF. CDR3 nucleotide sequence: TGTGCCAGCAGCGTTAGCGGGGGGGCTATCGAGACCCAGTACTTC.

This rearrangement joins TRBV2 to TRBJ2-1; TRBD2 matches 10 bases. The trim removed 6 bases at V and 15 bases at J, leaving 8 bases unmatched. From germline, CDR1 is SNHLY and CDR2 FYNNEI. The CDR3 totals 12 residues. The CDR3 reads CASRSSGGIWFF. As DNA, the CDR3 is TGTGCCAGCAGGAGTAGCGGGGGGATCTGGTTCTTC.

The rearrangement joins TRBV29-1 to TRBJ1-1, with unresolved D. V was clipped by 6 bases and J by 3 bases, with 23 bases between them. From germline, CDR1 is SQVTM and CDR2 ANQGSEA. This CDR3 has 16 residues. CDR3 loop: CSVVPREGSFYTEAFF. The CDR3 DNA sequence: TGCAGCGTCGTCCCCCGGGAGGGTAGTTTTTACACTGAAGCTTTCTTT.

The CDR3 bases are TGTGCCAGCAACGGAGACAGGGGCACCTACGAGCAGTACTTC. Translating it yields CASNGDRGTYEQYF. The chain recombines TRBV6-1 with TRBJ2-7, with TRBD1 identical over 8 bases. CDR3 length: 14 residues. Germline V gene lookup returns CDR1 MNHNS and CDR2 SASEGT. J lost 2 bases, V lost 7 bases, and 7 bases had no gene match.

Turning to this clone: A junction end diverges from the germline sequence, so it may reflect a read error. The V call is TRBV11-3, the J call TRBJ1-1; no reliable D call. CDR1 is SGHNT, CDR2 YENEEA, per germline. The CDR3 contains 11 residues. CDR3 DNA: TGTGCCAGCAGCTTGAAAACTGAAGCTTTCTTT. It is translated as CASSLKTEAFF. The whole variable domain, filled in from reference TRBV11-3 and TRBJ1-1, reads EAGVVQSPRYKIIEKKQPVAFWCNPISGHNTLYWYLQNLGQGPELLIRYENEEAVDDSQLPKDRFSAERLKGVDSTLKIQPAELGDSAVYLCASSLKTEAFFGQGTRLTVV.

The sample holds one count of this clone. V usage is TRBV27 and J usage is TRBJ2-1, with D possibly being TRBD2 (5 bases). V was trimmed by 5 bases and J by 0 bases, leaving 8 bases between them. The V gene's germline CDR1 is MNHEY and CDR2 SMNVEV (reference sequence). The CDR3 is 14 amino acids. CDR3 loop: CASSEGGSYNEQFF. The CDR3 coding sequence is TGTGCCAGCAGTGAAGGAGGCTCCTACAATGAGCAGTTCTTC.

This chain uses TRBV7-9 with TRBJ2-3, with D possibly TRBD2 on 5 matching bases. The CDR3 covers 17 residues. Trimming shortened V by 5 bases and J by 0 bases, and 18 bases separated the two germline ends. The germline V gene has CDR1 SEHNR and CDR2 FQNEAQ (reference sequence). DNA of the CDR3: TGTGCCAGCAGCCTGAGCGCTCCGGGATCTAGCACAGATACGCAGTATTTT. As protein: CASSLSAPGSSTDTQYF.